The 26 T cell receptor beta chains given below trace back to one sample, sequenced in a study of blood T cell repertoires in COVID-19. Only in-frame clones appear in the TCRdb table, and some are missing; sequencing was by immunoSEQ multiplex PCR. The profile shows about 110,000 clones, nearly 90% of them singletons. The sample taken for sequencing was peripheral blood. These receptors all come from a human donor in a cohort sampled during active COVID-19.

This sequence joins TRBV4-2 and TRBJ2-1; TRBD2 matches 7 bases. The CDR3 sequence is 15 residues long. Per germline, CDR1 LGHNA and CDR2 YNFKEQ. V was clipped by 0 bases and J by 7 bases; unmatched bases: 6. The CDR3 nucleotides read TGTGCCAGCAGCCAAGATCGGACTAGTCGGAATGAGCAGTTCTTC. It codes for CASSQDRTSRNEQFF.

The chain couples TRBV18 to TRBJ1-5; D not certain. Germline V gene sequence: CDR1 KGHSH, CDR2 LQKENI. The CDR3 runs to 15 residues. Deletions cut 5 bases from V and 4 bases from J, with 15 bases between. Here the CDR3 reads CASSSTGSWNQPQHF. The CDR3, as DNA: TGTGCCAGCTCATCAACCGGGTCTTGGAATCAGCCCCAGCATTTT.

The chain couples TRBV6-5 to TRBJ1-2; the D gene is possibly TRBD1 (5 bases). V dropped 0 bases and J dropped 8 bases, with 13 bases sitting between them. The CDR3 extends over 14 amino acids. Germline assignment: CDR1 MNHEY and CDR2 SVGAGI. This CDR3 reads CASSYSSQGWGYTF. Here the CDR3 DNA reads TGTGCCAGCAGTTACTCGAGTCAGGGTTGGGGCTACACCTTC.

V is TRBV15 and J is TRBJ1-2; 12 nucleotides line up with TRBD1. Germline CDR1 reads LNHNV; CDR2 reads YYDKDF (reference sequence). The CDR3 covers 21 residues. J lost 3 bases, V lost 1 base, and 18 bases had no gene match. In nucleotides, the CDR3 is TGTGCCACCAGCAGAGGAAAAATCCTCCCGGGACAGGGGGCCCGAGACTATGGCTACACCTTC. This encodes CATSRGKILPGQGARDYGYTF.

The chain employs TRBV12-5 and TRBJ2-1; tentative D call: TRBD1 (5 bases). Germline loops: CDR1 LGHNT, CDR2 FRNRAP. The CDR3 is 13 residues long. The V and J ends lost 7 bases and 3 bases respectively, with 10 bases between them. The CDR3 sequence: CASVPGHYNEQFF. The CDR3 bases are TGTGCTAGTGTGCCAGGACACTACAATGAGCAGTTCTTC.

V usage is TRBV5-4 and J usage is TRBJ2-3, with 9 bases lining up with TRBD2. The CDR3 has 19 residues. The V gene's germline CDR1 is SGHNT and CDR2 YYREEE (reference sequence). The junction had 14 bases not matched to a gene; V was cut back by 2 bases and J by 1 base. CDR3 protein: CASSFPRVLAGNGTDTQYF. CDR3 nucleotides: TGTGCCAGCAGCTTCCCTAGAGTACTAGCGGGTAATGGCACAGATACGCAGTATTTT. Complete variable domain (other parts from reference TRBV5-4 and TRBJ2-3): ETGVTQSPTHLIKTRGQQVTLRCSSQSGHNTVSWYQQALGQGPQFIFQYYREEENGRGNFPPRFSGLQFPNYSSELNVNALELDDSALYLCASSFPRVLAGNGTDTQYFGPGTRLTVL.

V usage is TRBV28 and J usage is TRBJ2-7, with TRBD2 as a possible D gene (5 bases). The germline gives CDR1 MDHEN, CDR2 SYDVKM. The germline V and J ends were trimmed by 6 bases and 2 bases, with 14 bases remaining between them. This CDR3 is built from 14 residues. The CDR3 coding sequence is TGTGCCAGCAGCCCCCCCGAGAGGGCCTACGAGCAGTACTTC. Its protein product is CASSPPERAYEQYF.

CDR3 in DNA: TGTGCCAGCAGGTCCACCAGTAATGAGCAGTTCTTC. This sequence encodes CASRSTSNEQFF. This chain connects TRBV28 to TRBJ2-1; no reliable D call. The CDR3 runs to 12 residues. The V end was cut by 6 bases, the J end by 7 bases, with 10 bases between. The germline V gene has CDR1 MDHEN and CDR2 SYDVKM.

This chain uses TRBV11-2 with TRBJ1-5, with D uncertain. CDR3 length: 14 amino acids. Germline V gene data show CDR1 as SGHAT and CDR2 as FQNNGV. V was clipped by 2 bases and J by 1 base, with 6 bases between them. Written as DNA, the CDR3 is TGTGCCAGCAGCTTACGGCGGAGCAATCAGCCCCAGCATTTT. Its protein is CASSLRRSNQPQHF.

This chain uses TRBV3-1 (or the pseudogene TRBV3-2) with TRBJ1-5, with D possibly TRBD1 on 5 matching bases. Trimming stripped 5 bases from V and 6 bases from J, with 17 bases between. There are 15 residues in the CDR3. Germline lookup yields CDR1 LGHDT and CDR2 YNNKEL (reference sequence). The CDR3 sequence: CASSARRGAGQPQHF. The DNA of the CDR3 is TGTGCCAGCAGCGCAAGAAGGGGAGCGGGTCAGCCCCAGCATTTT.

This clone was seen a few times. The CDR3 DNA reads TGTGCCAGCAGCATAAAGGACAGTTTGAACACCGGGGAGCTGTTTTTT. Residues: CASSIKDSLNTGELFF. The V call is TRBV9, the J call TRBJ2-2, with D possibly being TRBD1 (6 bases). V lost 4 bases, J lost 1 base, and 14 bases lay in between. CDR3 length: 16 residues. The V gene's germline CDR1 is SGDLS and CDR2 YYNGEE.

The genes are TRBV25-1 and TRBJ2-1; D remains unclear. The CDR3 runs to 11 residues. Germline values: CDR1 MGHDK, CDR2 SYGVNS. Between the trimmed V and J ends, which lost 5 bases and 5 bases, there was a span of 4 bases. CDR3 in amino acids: CASSKHNEQFF. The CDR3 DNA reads TGTGCCAGCAGTAAGCACAATGAGCAGTTCTTC.

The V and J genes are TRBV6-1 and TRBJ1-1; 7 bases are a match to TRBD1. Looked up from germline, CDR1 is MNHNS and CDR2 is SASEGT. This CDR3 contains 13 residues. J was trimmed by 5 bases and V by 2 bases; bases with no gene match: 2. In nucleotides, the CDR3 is TGTGCCAGCAGTGAAACAGGGGATACTGAAGCTTTCTTT. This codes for CASSETGDTEAFF.

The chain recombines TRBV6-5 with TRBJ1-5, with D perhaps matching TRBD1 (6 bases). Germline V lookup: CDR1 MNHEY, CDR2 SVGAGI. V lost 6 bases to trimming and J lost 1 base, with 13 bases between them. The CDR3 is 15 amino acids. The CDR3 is CASRKQGWSNQPQHF. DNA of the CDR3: TGTGCCAGCAGGAAACAGGGTTGGAGCAATCAGCCCCAGCATTTT.

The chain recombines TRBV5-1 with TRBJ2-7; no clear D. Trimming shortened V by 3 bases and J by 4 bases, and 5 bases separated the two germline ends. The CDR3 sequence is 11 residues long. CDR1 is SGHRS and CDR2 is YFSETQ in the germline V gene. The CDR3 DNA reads TGCGCCAGCAGCTCCCAGTACGAGCAGTACTTC. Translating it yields CASSSQYEQYF.

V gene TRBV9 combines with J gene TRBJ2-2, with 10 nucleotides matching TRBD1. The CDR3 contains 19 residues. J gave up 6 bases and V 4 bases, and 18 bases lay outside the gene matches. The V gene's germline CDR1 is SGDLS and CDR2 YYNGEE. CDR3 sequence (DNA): TGTGCCAGCAGCAATCCCTCGGACAGGGGGAATGGGAGGGCCGGGGAGCTGTTTTTT. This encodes CASSNPSDRGNGRAGELFF.

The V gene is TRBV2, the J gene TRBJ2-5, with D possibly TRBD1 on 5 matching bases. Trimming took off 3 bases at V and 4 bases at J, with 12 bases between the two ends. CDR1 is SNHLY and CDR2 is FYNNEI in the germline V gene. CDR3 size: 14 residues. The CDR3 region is CASSESGYLETQYF. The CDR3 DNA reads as TGTGCCAGCAGTGAGTCAGGGTACCTAGAGACCCAGTACTTC.

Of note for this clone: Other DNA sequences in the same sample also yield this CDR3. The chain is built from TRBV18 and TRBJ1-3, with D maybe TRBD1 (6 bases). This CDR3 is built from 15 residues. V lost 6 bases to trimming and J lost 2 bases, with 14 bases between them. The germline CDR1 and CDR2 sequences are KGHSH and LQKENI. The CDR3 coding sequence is TGTGCCAGCTCGCCGACTACAGGGCCTGGAAACACCATATATTTT. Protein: CASSPTTGPGNTIYF.

As DNA, the CDR3 is TGTGCCAGCAGCGTCGACATTGGGACAGATCAGCCCCAGCATTTT. It is translated as CASSVDIGTDQPQHF. The rearrangement joins TRBV9 to TRBJ1-5; the match to TRBD1 covers 7 bases. The CDR3 covers 15 residues. The germline CDR1 and CDR2 sequences are SGDLS and YYNGEE. V was pared by 2 bases and J by 5 bases, with 7 bases of the junction left unmatched.

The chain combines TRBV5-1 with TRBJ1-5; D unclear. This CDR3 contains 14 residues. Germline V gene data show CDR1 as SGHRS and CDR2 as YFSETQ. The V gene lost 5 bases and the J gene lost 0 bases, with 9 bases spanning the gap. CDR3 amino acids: CASRQGDSNQPQHF. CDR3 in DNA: TGCGCCAGCAGGCAAGGAGATAGCAATCAGCCCCAGCATTTT.

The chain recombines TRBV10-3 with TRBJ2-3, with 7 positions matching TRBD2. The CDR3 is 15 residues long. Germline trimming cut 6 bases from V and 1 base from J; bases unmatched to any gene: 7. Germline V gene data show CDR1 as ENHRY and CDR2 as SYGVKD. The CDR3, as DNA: TGTGCCATCAGCTTGGGACTAACTCGCACAGATACGCAGTATTTT. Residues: CAISLGLTRTDTQYF.

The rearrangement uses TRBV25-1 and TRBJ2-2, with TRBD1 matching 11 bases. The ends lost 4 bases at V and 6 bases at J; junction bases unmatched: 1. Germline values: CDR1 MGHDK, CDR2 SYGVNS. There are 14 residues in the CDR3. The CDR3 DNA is TGTGCCAGCAGTGCGGGACAGGGGGCCGGGGAGCTGTTTTTT. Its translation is CASSAGQGAGELFF.

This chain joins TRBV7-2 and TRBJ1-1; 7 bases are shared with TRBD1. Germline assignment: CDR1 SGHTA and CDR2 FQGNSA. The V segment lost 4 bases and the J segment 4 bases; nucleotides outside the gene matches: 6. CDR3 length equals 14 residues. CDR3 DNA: TGTGCCAGCAGCTACCGACAGGGCGGCACTGAAGCTTTCTTT. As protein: CASSYRQGGTEAFF.

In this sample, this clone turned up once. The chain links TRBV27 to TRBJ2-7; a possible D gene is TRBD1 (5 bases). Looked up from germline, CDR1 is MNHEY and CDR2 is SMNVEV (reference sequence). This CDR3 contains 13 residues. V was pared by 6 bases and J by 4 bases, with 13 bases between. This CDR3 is CASRLRGTYEQYF. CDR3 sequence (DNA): TGTGCCAGCAGGTTAAGGGGAACTTACGAGCAGTACTTC.

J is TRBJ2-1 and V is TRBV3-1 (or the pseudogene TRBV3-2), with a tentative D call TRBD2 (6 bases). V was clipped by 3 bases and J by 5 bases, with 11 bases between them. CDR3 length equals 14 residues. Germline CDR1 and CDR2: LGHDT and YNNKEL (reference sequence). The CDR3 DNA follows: TGTGCCAGCAGCCAGGGACTCTCGCACAATGAGCAGTTCTTC. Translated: CASSQGLSHNEQFF.

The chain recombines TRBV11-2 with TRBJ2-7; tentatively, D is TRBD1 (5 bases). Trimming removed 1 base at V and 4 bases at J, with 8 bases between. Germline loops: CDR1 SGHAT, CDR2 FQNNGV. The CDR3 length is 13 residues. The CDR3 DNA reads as TGTGCCAGCAGCTTAGGGGGCCATTACGAGCAGTACTTC. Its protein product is CASSLGGHYEQYF.